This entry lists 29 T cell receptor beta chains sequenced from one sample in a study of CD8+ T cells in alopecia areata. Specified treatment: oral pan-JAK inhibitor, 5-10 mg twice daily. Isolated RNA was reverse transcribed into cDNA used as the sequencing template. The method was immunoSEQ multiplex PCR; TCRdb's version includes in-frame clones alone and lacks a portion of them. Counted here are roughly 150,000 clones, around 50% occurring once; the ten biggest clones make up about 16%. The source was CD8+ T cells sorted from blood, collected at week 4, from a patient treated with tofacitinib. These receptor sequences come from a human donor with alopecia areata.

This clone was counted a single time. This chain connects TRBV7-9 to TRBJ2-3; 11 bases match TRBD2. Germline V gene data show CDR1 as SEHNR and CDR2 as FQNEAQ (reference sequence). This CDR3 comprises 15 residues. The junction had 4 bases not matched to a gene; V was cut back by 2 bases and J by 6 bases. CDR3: CASSLPSGGPDTQYF. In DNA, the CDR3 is TGTGCCAGCAGCTTACCTAGCGGGGGGCCGGATACGCAGTATTTT.

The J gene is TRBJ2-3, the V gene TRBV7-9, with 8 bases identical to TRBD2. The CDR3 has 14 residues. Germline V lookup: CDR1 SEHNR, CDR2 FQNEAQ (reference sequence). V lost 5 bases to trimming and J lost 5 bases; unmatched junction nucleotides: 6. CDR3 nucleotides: TGTGCCAGCAGCCCGGGGGGGCGCGTAGATACGCAGTATTTT. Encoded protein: CASSPGGRVDTQYF.

The CDR3 region has the DNA TGTGCCAGCAGTTTACCAGGGAACACTGAAGCTTTCTTT. Its translation is CASSLPGNTEAFF. The V gene is TRBV27, the J gene TRBJ1-1, with D uncertain. Between the trimmed V and J ends, which lost 2 bases and 1 base, there was a span of 5 bases. CDR3 length equals 13 residues. Germline CDR1 and CDR2: MNHEY and SMNVEV (reference sequence).

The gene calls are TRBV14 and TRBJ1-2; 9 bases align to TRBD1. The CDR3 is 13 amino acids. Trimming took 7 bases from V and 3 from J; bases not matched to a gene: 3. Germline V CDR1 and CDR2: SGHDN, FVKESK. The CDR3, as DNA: TGTGCCAGCAAACAGGGGGCGGACTATGGCTACACCTTC. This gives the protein CASKQGADYGYTF.

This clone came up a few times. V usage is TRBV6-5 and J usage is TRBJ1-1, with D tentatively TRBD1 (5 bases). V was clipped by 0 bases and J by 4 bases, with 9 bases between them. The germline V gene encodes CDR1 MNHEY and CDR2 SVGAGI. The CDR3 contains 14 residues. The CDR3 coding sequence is TGTGCCAGCAGTTACTCCCAGGGCTTCACTGAAGCTTTCTTT. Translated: CASSYSQGFTEAFF.

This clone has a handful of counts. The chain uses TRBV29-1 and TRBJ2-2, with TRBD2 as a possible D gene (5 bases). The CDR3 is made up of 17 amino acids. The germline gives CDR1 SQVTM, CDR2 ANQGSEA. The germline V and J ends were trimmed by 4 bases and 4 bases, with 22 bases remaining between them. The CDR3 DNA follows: TGCAGCGTTGGGGAGAGACGGTGGACCTTGGGCACCGGGGAGCTGTTTTTT. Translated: CSVGERRWTLGTGELFF.

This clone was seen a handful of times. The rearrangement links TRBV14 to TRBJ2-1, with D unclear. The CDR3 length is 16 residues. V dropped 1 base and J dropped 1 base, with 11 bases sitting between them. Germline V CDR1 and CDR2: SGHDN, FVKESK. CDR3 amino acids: CASSQGPPASYNEQFF. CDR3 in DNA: TGTGCCAGCAGCCAAGGGCCGCCAGCTTCCTACAATGAGCAGTTCTTC.

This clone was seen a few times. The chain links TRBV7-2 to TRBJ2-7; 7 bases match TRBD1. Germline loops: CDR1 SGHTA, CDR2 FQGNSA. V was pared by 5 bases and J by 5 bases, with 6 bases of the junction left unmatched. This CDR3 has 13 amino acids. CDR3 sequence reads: CASSHRGVDEQYF. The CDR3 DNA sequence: TGTGCCAGCAGCCACAGGGGAGTTGACGAGCAGTACTTC.

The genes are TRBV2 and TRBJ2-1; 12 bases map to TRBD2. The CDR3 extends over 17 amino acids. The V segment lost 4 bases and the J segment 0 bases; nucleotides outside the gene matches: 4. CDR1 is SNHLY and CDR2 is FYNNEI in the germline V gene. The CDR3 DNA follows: TGTGCCAGCAGTGGACTAGCGGGGGTTAGCTCCTACAATGAGCAGTTCTTC. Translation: CASSGLAGVSSYNEQFF. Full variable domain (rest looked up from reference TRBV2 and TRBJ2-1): EPEVTQTPSHQVTQMGQEVILRCVPISNHLYFYWYRQILGQKVEFLVSFYNNEISEKSEIFDDQFSVERPDGSNFTLKIRSTKLEDSAMYFCASSGLAGVSSYNEQFFGPGTRLTVL.

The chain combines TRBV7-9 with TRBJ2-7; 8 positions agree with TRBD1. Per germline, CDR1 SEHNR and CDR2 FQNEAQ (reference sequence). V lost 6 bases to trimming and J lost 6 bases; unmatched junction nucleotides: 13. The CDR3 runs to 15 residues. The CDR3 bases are TGTGCCAGCAGTCTCGATTGGACAGGGACTGGCGAGCAGTACTTC. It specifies CASSLDWTGTGEQYF.

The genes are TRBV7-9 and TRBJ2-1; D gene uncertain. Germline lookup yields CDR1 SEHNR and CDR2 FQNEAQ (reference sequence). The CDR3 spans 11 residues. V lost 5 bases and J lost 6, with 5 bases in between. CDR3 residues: CASSPFNEQFF. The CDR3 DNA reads TGTGCCAGCAGCCCGTTCAATGAGCAGTTCTTC.

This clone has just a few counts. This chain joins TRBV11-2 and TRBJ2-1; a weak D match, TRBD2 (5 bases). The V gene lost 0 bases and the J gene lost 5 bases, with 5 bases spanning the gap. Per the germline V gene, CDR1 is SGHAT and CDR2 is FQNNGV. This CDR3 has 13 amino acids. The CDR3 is CASSLERDNEQFF. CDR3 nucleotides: TGTGCCAGCAGCTTAGAGAGGGACAATGAGCAGTTCTTC.

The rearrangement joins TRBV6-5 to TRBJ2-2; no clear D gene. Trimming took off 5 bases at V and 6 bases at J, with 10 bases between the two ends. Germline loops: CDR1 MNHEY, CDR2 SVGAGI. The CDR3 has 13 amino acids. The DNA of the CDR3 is TGTGCCAGCAGTCCCGATTTACCCGGGGAGCTGTTTTTT. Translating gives CASSPDLPGELFF.

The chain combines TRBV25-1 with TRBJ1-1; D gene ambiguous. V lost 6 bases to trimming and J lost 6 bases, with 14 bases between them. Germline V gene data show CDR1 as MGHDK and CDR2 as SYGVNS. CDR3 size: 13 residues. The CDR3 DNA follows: TGTGCCAGCAGCGCTTCGGGCAGGCCTGAAGCTTTCTTT. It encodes CASSASGRPEAFF.

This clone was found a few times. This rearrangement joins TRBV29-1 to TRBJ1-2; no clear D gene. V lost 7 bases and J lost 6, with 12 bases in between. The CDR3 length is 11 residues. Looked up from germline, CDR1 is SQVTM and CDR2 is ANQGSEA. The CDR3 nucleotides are TGCAGCGCGTATTCGGAGGATGGCTACACCTTC. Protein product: CSAYSEDGYTF.

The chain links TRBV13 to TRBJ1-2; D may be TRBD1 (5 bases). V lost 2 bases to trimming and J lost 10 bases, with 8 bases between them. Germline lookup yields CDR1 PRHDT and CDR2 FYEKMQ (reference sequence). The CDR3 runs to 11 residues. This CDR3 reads CASSLMGTYTF. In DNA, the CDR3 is TGTGCCAGCAGCTTAATGGGGACCTACACCTTC.

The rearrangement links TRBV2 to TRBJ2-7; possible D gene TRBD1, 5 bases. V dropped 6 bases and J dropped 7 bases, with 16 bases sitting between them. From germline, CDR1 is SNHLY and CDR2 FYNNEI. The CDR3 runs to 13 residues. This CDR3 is CASSHWGKVEQYF. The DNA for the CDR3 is TGTGCCAGCAGCCACTGGGGCAAGGTGGAGCAGTACTTC.

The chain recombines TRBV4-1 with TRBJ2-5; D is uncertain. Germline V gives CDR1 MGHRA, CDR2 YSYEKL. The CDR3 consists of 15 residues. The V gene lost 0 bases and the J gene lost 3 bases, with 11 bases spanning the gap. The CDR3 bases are TGCGCCAGCAGCCAAGACGGGCCAGAGGAAGAGACCCAGTACTTC. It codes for CASSQDGPEEETQYF.

CDR3 sequence (DNA): TGTGCCAGCACCGTCCCCCCAGCCGAGCAGTACTTC. Protein: CASTVPPAEQYF. This rearrangement joins TRBV7-9 to TRBJ2-7; no reliable D call. CDR1 is SEHNR, CDR2 FQNEAQ, per germline (reference sequence). This CDR3 comprises 12 residues. V was cut by 7 bases and J by 6 bases, with 13 bases left in between.

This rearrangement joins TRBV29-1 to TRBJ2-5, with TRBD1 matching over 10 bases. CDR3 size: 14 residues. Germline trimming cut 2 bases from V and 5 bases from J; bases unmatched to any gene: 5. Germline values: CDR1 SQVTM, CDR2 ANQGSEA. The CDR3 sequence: CSVESGQGVETQYF. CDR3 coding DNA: TGCAGCGTTGAATCAGGACAGGGGGTGGAGACCCAGTACTTC.

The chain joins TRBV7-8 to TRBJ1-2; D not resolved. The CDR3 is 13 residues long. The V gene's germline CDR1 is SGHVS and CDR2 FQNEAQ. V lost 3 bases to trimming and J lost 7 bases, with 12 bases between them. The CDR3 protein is CASSLVSTTGYTF. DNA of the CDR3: TGTGCCAGCAGCTTGGTGTCCACCACTGGCTACACCTTC.

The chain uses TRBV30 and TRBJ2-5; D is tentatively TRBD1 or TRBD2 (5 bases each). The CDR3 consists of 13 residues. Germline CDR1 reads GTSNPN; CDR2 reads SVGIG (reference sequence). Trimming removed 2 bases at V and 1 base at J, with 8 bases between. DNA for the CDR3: TGTGCCTGGAGTTGGGGACCCCAAGAGACCCAGTACTTC. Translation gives CAWSWGPQETQYF.

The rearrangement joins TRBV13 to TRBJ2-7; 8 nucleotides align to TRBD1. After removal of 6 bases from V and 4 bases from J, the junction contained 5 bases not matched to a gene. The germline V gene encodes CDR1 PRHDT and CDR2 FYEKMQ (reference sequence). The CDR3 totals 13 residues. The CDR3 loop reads CASRWGQAYEQYF. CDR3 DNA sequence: TGTGCCAGCAGATGGGGACAGGCGTACGAGCAGTACTTC.

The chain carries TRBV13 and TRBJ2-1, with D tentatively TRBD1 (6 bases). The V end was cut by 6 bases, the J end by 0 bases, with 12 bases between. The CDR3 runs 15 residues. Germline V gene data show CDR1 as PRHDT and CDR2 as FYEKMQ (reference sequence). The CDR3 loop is CASSKGHLSYNEQFF. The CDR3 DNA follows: TGTGCCAGCAGTAAGGGACACCTCTCCTACAATGAGCAGTTCTTC.

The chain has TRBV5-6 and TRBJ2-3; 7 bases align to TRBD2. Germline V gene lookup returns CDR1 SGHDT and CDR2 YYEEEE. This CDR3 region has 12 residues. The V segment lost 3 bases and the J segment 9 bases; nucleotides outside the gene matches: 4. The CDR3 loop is CASSSGEGTQYF. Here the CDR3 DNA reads TGTGCCAGCAGCTCCGGGGAGGGAACGCAGTATTTT.

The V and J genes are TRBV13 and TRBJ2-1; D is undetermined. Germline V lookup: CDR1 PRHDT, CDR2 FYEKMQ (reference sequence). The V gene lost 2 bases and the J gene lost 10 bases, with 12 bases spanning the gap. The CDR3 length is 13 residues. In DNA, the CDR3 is TGTGCCAGCAGCTTATTTTTACAACTGGAGCAGTTCTTC. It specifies CASSLFLQLEQFF.

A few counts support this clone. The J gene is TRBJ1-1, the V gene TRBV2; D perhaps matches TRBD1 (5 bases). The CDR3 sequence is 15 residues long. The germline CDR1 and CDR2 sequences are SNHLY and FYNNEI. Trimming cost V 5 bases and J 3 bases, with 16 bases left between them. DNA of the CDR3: TGTGCCAGCAGTATCGACCCCAGGGTGGACACTGAAGCTTTCTTT. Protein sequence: CASSIDPRVDTEAFF.

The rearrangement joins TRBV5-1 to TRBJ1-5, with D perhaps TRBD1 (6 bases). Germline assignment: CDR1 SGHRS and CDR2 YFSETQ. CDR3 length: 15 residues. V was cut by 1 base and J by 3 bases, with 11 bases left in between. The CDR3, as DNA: TGCGCCAGCAGCTTGTCTCCGGGGGCCAATCAGCCCCAGCATTTT. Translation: CASSLSPGANQPQHF.

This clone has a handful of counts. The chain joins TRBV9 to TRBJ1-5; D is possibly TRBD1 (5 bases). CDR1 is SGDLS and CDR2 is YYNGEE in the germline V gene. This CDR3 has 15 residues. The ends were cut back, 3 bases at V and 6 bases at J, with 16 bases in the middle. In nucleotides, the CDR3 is TGTGCCAGCAGCGCCGGGGGAACCCCTAGTCAGCCCCAGCATTTT. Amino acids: CASSAGGTPSQPQHF. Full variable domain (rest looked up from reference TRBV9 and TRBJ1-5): DSGVTQTPKHLITATGQRVTLRCSPRSGDLSVYWYQQSLDQGLQFLIQYYNGEERAKGNILERFSAQQFPDLHSELNLSSLELGDSALYFCASSAGGTPSQPQHFGDGTRLSIL.